The present T cell receptor beta chain was sequenced within a study of shared clonotypes between healthy human individuals. Execution of the assay was at deep level. Sequencing was performed with immunoSEQ multiplex PCR; in TCRdb, only in-frame clones are kept and a portion is missing. The profile shows millions of clones, roughly nine tenths of them singletons. Notes on this clone: The antigen is undetermined. Other DNA sequences in this sample translate to the same CDR3.

CDR3 size: 12 residues. Germline CDR1 MNHEY, CDR2 SVGAGI. V shed 5 bases, J shed 4 bases, and the junction held 1 base outside the gene matches. Study-wide points: Donor clonotype sharing was expected to depend on sequencing depth. Sorted-subset sequencing, rarefaction showed, was incomplete despite large depth. Of the naive CD4 clonotypes, roughly 5% were shared across a few donors.

This sequence originates from a man between 18 and 35 years old in good health. Sequencing input: naive CD4+ T cells sorted from blood. Subset in this sample: CD45RA+ positively selected. The chain couples TRBV6-5 to TRBJ1-2, with 7 positions matching TRBD1. Here the CDR3 reads CASSRDSYGYTF. In DNA form, the CDR3 reads TGTGCCAGCAGTAGGGACAGCTATGGCTACACCTTC.